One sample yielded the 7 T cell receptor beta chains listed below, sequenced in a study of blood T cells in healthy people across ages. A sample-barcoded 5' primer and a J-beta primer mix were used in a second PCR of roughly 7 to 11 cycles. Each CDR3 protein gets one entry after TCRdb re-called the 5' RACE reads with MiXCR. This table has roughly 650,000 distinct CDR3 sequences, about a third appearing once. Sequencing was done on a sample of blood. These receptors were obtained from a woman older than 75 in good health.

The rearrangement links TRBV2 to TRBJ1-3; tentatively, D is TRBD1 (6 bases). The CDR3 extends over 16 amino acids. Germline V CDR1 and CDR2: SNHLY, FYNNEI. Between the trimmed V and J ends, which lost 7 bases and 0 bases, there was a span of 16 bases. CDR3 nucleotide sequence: TGTGCCAGCATGAGACAGGTCTCCCTCTCTGGAAACACCATATATTTT. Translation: CASMRQVSLSGNTIYF.

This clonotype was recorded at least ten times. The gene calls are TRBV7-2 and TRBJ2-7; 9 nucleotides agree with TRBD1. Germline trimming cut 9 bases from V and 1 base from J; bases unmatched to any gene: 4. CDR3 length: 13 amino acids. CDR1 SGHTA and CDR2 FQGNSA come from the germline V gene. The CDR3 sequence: CASGQGWSYEQYF. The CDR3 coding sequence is TGTGCCAGTGGACAGGGGTGGTCCTACGAGCAGTACTTC. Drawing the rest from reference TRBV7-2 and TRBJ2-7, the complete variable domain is GAGVSQSPSNKVTEKGKDVELRCDPISGHTALYWYRQSLGQGLEFLIYFQGNSAPDKSGLPSDRFSAERTGGSVSTLTIQRTQQEDSAVYLCASGQGWSYEQYFGPGTRLTVT.

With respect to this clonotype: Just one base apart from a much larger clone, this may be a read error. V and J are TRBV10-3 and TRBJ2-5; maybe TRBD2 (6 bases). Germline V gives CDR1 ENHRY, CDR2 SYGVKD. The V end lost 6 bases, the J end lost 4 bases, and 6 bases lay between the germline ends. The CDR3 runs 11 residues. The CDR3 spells CAIRGGETQYF. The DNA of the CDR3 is TGTGCCATCAGGGGGGGAGAGACCCAGTACTTC.

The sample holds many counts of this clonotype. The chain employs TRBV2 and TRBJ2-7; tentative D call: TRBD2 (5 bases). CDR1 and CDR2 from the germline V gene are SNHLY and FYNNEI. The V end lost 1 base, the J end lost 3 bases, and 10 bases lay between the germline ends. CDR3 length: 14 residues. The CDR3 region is CASSEGLAFYEQYF. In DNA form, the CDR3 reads TGTGCCAGCAGTGAAGGGCTAGCTTTCTACGAGCAGTACTTC.

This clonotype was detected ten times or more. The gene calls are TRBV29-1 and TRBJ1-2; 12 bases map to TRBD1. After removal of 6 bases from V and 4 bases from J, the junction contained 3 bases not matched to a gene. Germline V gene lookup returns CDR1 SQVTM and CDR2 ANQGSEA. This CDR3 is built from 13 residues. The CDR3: CSVGTGGGYGYTF. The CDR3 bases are TGCAGCGTGGGGACAGGGGGCGGCTATGGCTACACCTTC.

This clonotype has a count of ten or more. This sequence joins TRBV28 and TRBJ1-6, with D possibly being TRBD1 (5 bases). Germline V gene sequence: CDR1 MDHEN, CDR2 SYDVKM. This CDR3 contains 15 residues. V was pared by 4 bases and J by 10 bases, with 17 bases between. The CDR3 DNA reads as TGTGCCAGCAGTTCCCCTGGACACCCCGGGTCACCCCTCCACTTT. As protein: CASSSPGHPGSPLHF.

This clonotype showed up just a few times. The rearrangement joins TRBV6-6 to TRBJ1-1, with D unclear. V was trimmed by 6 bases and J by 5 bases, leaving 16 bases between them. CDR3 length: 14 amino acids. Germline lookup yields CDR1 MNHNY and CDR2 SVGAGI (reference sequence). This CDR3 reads CASRPTGRVTEAFF. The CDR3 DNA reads TGTGCCAGCAGACCGACCGGGAGGGTGACTGAAGCTTTCTTT.